These 10 T cell receptor beta chains came from one sample sequenced in a study of blood T cell repertoires in COVID-19. Sequenced by immunoSEQ multiplex PCR; TCRdb stores in-frame clones only, minus some. Of roughly 57,000 clones listed, 80% to 90% were seen once; the top ten hold around 6.9%. Sample: peripheral blood. These receptors were taken from a man aged 55 to 70 with active or convalescent COVID-19.

The sample holds one count of this clone. The genes are TRBV5-1 and TRBJ2-7, with a tentative D call TRBD1 (6 bases). This CDR3 is built from 15 residues. The germline V and J ends were trimmed by 2 bases and 0 bases, with 12 bases remaining between them. The V gene's germline CDR1 is SGHRS and CDR2 YFSETQ. The CDR3 region has the DNA TGCGCCAGCAGCTTCGGCAGGGGAAGCTCCTACGAGCAGTACTTC. Amino acids: CASSFGRGSSYEQYF.

V gene TRBV11-2 combines with J gene TRBJ2-3, with 11 bases lining up with TRBD2. The germline V gene encodes CDR1 SGHAT and CDR2 FQNNGV. CDR3 size: 16 residues. V shed 5 bases and J 0 bases; nucleotides not matched to a gene: 4. The CDR3 loop is CASSPRLAGSTDTQYF. In DNA, the CDR3 is TGTGCCAGCAGCCCCAGACTAGCGGGAAGCACAGATACGCAGTATTTT.

This clone showed up just a few times. The CDR3 protein is CASSLTGGWAGELFF. CDR3 nucleotides: TGTGCCAGCAGCTTAACGGGGGGCTGGGCCGGGGAGCTGTTTTTT. The gene calls are TRBV7-2 and TRBJ2-2; tentatively, D is TRBD2 (7 bases). The V and J ends lost 2 bases and 6 bases respectively, with 13 bases between them. Germline V CDR1 and CDR2: SGHTA, FQGNSA. CDR3 length: 15 residues.

The chain is built from TRBV5-1 and TRBJ1-5; D remains ambiguous. The CDR3 is 15 residues long. Germline CDR1 reads SGHRS; CDR2 reads YFSETQ. V gave up 0 bases and J gave up 2 bases, with 9 bases separating them. CDR3 bases: TGCGCCAGCAGCTTGGACGGGGATGGCAATCAGCCCCAGCATTTT. It codes for CASSLDGDGNQPQHF. Complete variable domain (other parts from reference TRBV5-1 and TRBJ1-5): KAGVTQTPRYLIKTRGQQVTLSCSPISGHRSVSWYQQTPGQGLQFLFEYFSETQRNKGNFPGRFSGRQFSNSRSEMNVSTLELGDSALYLCASSLDGDGNQPQHFGDGTRLSIL.

The gene calls are TRBV4-1 and TRBJ2-3, with TRBD2 matching over 10 bases. The CDR3 spans 18 residues. Per the germline V gene, CDR1 is MGHRA and CDR2 is YSYEKL. J gave up 0 bases and V 0 bases, and 6 bases lay outside the gene matches. The CDR3 region is CASSQDRAGGLSTDTQYF. CDR3 nucleotide sequence: TGCGCCAGCAGCCAAGATCGAGCGGGAGGGCTGAGCACAGATACGCAGTATTTT.

The chain uses TRBV5-4 and TRBJ2-7; TRBD2 matches 7 bases. Germline CDR1 reads SGHNT; CDR2 reads YYREEE (reference sequence). V lost 1 base and J lost 7; bases outside the gene matches: 8. The CDR3 is made up of 14 amino acids. In DNA form, the CDR3 reads TGTGCCAGCAGCTTGCCTCCCGGGGGAGGGGAGCAGTACTTC. Protein product: CASSLPPGGGEQYF.

The chain carries TRBV6-1 and TRBJ1-4; D is perhaps TRBD1 (5 bases). Per germline, CDR1 MNHNS and CDR2 SASEGT. This CDR3 comprises 15 residues. V was pared by 1 base and J by 0 bases, with 6 bases between. CDR3 DNA: TGTGCCAGCAGTGAAGGGGGGGCAACTAATGAAAAACTGTTTTTT. It encodes CASSEGGATNEKLFF.

The sample holds many counts of this clone. The V and J genes are TRBV7-9 and TRBJ1-5, with D possibly matching TRBD1 (6 bases). Trimming left V 8 bases short and J 0 bases short, with 17 bases between. CDR3 length: 16 amino acids. Germline-derived CDR1 and CDR2 are SEHNR and FQNEAQ (reference sequence). As DNA, the CDR3 is TGTGCCAGCGCCGAGGGGGTGGGTTATAGCAATCAGCCCCAGCATTTT. This gives the protein CASAEGVGYSNQPQHF.

The chain combines TRBV3-1 (or the pseudogene TRBV3-2) with TRBJ1-2; no firm D call. Germline values: CDR1 LGHDT, CDR2 YNNKEL (reference sequence). With 4 bases removed from V and 6 bases from J, the gap between germline ends came to 15 bases. The CDR3 covers 14 residues. CDR3 in amino acids: CASSLKLALNGYTF. As DNA, the CDR3 is TGTGCCAGCAGCCTCAAACTAGCCCTTAATGGCTACACCTTC.

This chain's CDR3 is CASSSYRGRSPLHF. CDR3 sequence (DNA): TGTGCCAGCAGCTCGTACAGGGGAAGATCACCCCTCCACTTT. V and J are TRBV5-4 and TRBJ1-6; the match to TRBD1 covers 7 bases. After removal of 3 bases from V and 10 bases from J, the junction contained 7 bases not matched to a gene. Germline V gives CDR1 SGHNT, CDR2 YYREEE (reference sequence). The CDR3 sequence is 14 residues long.